Following are 17 T cell receptor beta chains from one sample sequenced in a study of shared clonotypes between healthy human individuals. Produced via immunoSEQ multiplex PCR; TCRdb's table is partial and in-frame only. This table holds some 980,000 clones, more than 75% found once. The sequencing input was memory CD4+ T cells sorted from blood. Subset specified: CD45RA-negative fraction. Every receptor here comes from a man younger than 35 in good health.

The chain is built from TRBV7-2 and TRBJ2-5; D uncertain. Trimming took 2 bases from V and 1 from J, leaving 8 bases between them. The length of the CDR3 is 14 residues. The germline V gene encodes CDR1 SGHTA and CDR2 FQGNSA. CDR3 DNA sequence: TGTGCCAGCAGCTTATCTGTAGGCCAAGAGACCCAGTACTTC. Residues: CASSLSVGQETQYF. Together with reference TRBV7-2 and TRBJ2-5, the CDR3 gives the full variable domain: GAGVSQSPSNKVTEKGKDVELRCDPISGHTALYWYRQSLGQGLEFLIYFQGNSAPDKSGLPSDRFSAERTGGSVSTLTIQRTQQEDSAVYLCASSLSVGQETQYFGPGTRLLVL.

The chain is built from TRBV23-1 and TRBJ2-5; 8 positions agree with TRBD2. TRBV23-1 is identified as an open reading frame with a role that is uncertain. CDR3 size: 15 residues. V was clipped by 4 bases and J by 3 bases; unmatched bases: 7. The CDR3 protein is CASSLTTSVEETQYF. In DNA form, the CDR3 reads TGCGCCAGCAGTCTGACGACTAGCGTGGAAGAGACCCAGTACTTC.

The chain joins TRBV25-1 to TRBJ2-1; D gene unclear. The CDR3 is made up of 11 amino acids. Between the trimmed V and J ends, which lost 5 bases and 4 bases, there was a span of 3 bases. From germline, CDR1 is MGHDK and CDR2 SYGVNS. The chain's CDR3 is CASSQYNEQFF. For the CDR3, the DNA is TGTGCCAGCAGTCAGTACAATGAGCAGTTCTTC. Full variable domain (remainder filled in from reference TRBV25-1 and TRBJ2-1): EADIYQTPRYLVIGTGKKITLECSQTMGHDKMYWYQQDPGMELHLIHYSYGVNSTEKGDLSSESTVSRIRTEHFPLTLESARPSHTSQYLCASSQYNEQFFGPGTRLTVL.

This sequence joins TRBV28 and TRBJ2-7, with D unresolved. Germline CDR1 reads MDHEN; CDR2 reads SYDVKM. This CDR3 is built from 14 residues. Deletions cut 1 base from V and 2 bases from J, with 9 bases between. Written as DNA, the CDR3 is TGTGCCAGCAGTTTATTGACAAAGCCCTACGAGCAGTACTTC. It translates to CASSLLTKPYEQYF.

The V gene is TRBV9, the J gene TRBJ2-7; a possible D gene is TRBD2 (6 bases). CDR1 is SGDLS and CDR2 is YYNGEE in the germline V gene. The CDR3 is 16 residues long. The germline V and J ends were trimmed by 2 bases and 2 bases, with 17 bases remaining between them. CDR3 sequence (DNA): TGTGCCAGCAGCGTTGCCCCCGGGACTGCCACCTACGAGCAGTACTTC. Translated, it gives CASSVAPGTATYEQYF.

This clone appeared once. This chain uses TRBV6-6 with TRBJ1-2; tentative D call: TRBD1 (5 bases). Trimming left V 8 bases short and J 2 bases short, with 12 bases between. The CDR3 length is 13 residues. Germline V lookup: CDR1 MNHNY, CDR2 SVGAGI (reference sequence). In DNA form, the CDR3 reads TGTGCCAGCTATCTACAGGAGAACTATGGCTACACCTTC. Translation: CASYLQENYGYTF.

This clone turned up a few times. Other DNA variants within this sample encode the same CDR3. The chain joins TRBV25-1 to TRBJ2-5; 7 bases are shared with TRBD1. Germline-derived CDR1 and CDR2 are MGHDK and SYGVNS. This CDR3 contains 13 residues. V was clipped by 6 bases and J by 4 bases; unmatched bases: 5. This CDR3 reads CASSPSGGETQYF. The CDR3 nucleotides are TGTGCCAGCAGCCCTTCAGGGGGAGAGACCCAGTACTTC.

The chain couples TRBV4-2 to TRBJ1-2; D possibly corresponds to TRBD1 (6 bases). The V end lost 2 bases, the J end lost 6 bases, and 13 bases lay between the germline ends. CDR3 length: 14 amino acids. CDR1 LGHNA and CDR2 YNFKEQ come from the germline V gene. CDR3 residues: CASSQTTGEDGYTF. CDR3 nucleotide sequence: TGTGCCAGCAGCCAAACGACAGGAGAGGATGGCTACACCTTC.

The chain uses TRBV7-9 and TRBJ2-5; D perhaps matches TRBD2 (5 bases). V dropped 10 bases and J dropped 5 bases, with 14 bases sitting between them. This CDR3 spans 12 amino acids. CDR1 SEHNR and CDR2 FQNEAQ come from the germline V gene (reference sequence). The CDR3 nucleotides are TGTGCCACCGGGGTAGATCGGGAGACCCAGTACTTC. Its protein product is CATGVDRETQYF.

This CDR3 is CASSRGTSSSYEQYF. CDR3 bases: TGTGCCAGCAGCCGAGGGACTAGCAGCTCCTACGAGCAGTACTTC. The chain couples TRBV11-3 to TRBJ2-7; 9 nucleotides match TRBD2. The germline V gene has CDR1 SGHNT and CDR2 YENEEA. The ends lost 5 bases at V and 0 bases at J; junction bases unmatched: 5. This CDR3 is built from 15 residues. The full variable domain, rest sourced from reference TRBV11-3 and TRBJ2-7, is EAGVVQSPRYKIIEKKQPVAFWCNPISGHNTLYWYLQNLGQGPELLIRYENEEAVDDSQLPKDRFSAERLKGVDSTLKIQPAELGDSAVYLCASSRGTSSSYEQYFGPGTRLTVT.

This clone showed up just a few times. V and J are TRBV28 and TRBJ1-2, with 7 bases fitting TRBD1. This CDR3 is 14 amino acids long. CDR1 and CDR2 (germline): MDHEN, SYDVKM. Trimming removed 7 bases from V and 5 bases from J; junction bases left unmatched: 10. CDR3 in amino acids: CASTLGGQIYGYTF. Written as DNA, the CDR3 is TGTGCCAGCACCTTAGGGGGACAGATTTATGGCTACACCTTC.

The chain has TRBV7-9 and TRBJ1-6; 8 nucleotides line up with TRBD1. Germline V lookup: CDR1 SEHNR, CDR2 FQNEAQ (reference sequence). The V gene end was trimmed by 6 bases and the J gene end by 5 bases; junction bases not matched to a gene: 6. CDR3 length: 15 residues. The chain's CDR3 is CASSPRQGHNSPLHF. The DNA of the CDR3 is TGTGCCAGCAGTCCAAGACAGGGGCATAATTCACCCCTCCACTTT.

Comment on this clone: Other DNA sequences within the sample encode an identical CDR3. This chain uses TRBV6-5 with TRBJ2-7; 9 bases align to TRBD1. Germline lookup yields CDR1 MNHEY and CDR2 SVGAGI. The CDR3 is 16 amino acids. The V and J ends lost 0 bases and 4 bases, in that order; junction bases with no gene match: 7. CDR3 bases: TGTGCCAGCAGTTACTCTCCGGGACAGGGTTCATACGAGCAGTACTTC. This translates into CASSYSPGQGSYEQYF.

The chain has TRBV19 and TRBJ2-3; possible D gene TRBD1, 6 bases. The length of the CDR3 is 13 residues. V lost 6 bases and J 0 bases, leaving 7 bases between the germline ends. CDR1 and CDR2 from the germline V gene are LNHDA and SQIVND (reference sequence). The chain's CDR3 is CASRTGSTDTQYF. CDR3 coding DNA: TGTGCCAGTAGGACAGGTAGCACAGATACGCAGTATTTT.

The rearrangement uses TRBV7-4 and TRBJ2-7; D is ambiguous. Germline loops: CDR1 SGHVT, CDR2 SQSDAQ. Trimming pared 7 bases from V and 6 bases from J, leaving 19 bases between. The CDR3 is made up of 14 amino acids. CDR3 amino acids: CASTSPKLTVEQYF. The CDR3 DNA reads TGTGCCAGCACCTCTCCAAAGCTGACCGTCGAGCAGTACTTC.

Concerning this clone itself: Within the sample, other DNA sequences also encode this same CDR3. The rearrangement uses TRBV5-1 and TRBJ2-3; the match to TRBD1 covers 7 bases. CDR3 length equals 14 residues. Unmatched junction bases numbered 1, after V lost 0 bases and J lost 3 bases. The germline gives CDR1 SGHRS, CDR2 YFSETQ. CDR3 loop: CASSLAGGTDTQYF. The CDR3 nucleotides read TGCGCCAGCAGCTTGGCAGGGGGTACAGATACGCAGTATTTT.

The chain recombines TRBV6-5 with TRBJ1-6, with D maybe TRBD1 (6 bases). The CDR3 consists of 15 residues. V was clipped by 11 bases and J by 7 bases, with 21 bases between them. Germline loops: CDR1 MNHEY, CDR2 SVGAGI. The CDR3 coding sequence is TGTGCCCCGCTGAGGGTCAGGGGATTCAATTCACCCCTCCACTTT. Protein product: CAPLRVRGFNSPLHF.